The 12 T cell receptor beta chains listed next were all sequenced from one sample in a study of T-cell memory formation after mild COVID-19. TCRdb redid the calling of the 5' RACE reads with MiXCR, one entry per CDR3 protein. The table records some 350,000 distinct CDR3 sequences, 15% to 20% of them present only once. Sequenced material: PBMCs or a T cell subset sorted from them (not recorded which). These receptors came from a man in his late teens or twenties who had mild COVID-19 (a few samples of this study predate the infection). Cell type and time point are not known.

The chain uses TRBV20-1 and TRBJ2-1; no clear D gene. This CDR3 comprises 11 residues. Germline lookup yields CDR1 DFQATT and CDR2 SNEGSKA (reference sequence). V was clipped by 4 bases and J by 10 bases, with 11 bases between them. The CDR3 protein is CSAIDVQEQFF. The CDR3 coding sequence is TGCAGTGCTATCGATGTACAGGAGCAGTTCTTC.

This clonotype was recorded only once. The chain uses TRBV6-6 and TRBJ2-5; 8 bases match TRBD1. The CDR3 is made up of 12 amino acids. Germline CDR1 reads MNHNY; CDR2 reads SVGAGI (reference sequence). V dropped 7 bases and J dropped 5; count of bases not matched to a gene: 3. The CDR3 here is CASINRGETQYF. DNA of the CDR3: TGTGCCAGCATCAACAGGGGGGAGACCCAGTACTTC.

The chain recombines TRBV20-1 with TRBJ2-7, with 7 nucleotides matching TRBD1. Germline trimming cut 4 bases from V and 0 bases from J; bases unmatched to any gene: 3. The CDR3 is 13 amino acids. CDR1 is DFQATT and CDR2 is SNEGSKA in the germline V gene (reference sequence). This CDR3 is CSANRDSSYEQYF. The DNA of the CDR3 is TGCAGTGCTAACCGGGACAGCTCCTACGAGCAGTACTTC.

This chain links TRBV2 with TRBJ1-2; tentative D call: TRBD1 (5 bases). Trimming removed 8 bases at V and 3 bases at J, with 10 bases between. The CDR3 has 12 residues. The germline CDR1 and CDR2 sequences are SNHLY and FYNNEI. CDR3 in amino acids: CASGATDYGYTF. CDR3 DNA sequence: TGTGCCAGCGGGGCAACTGACTATGGCTACACCTTC.

This clonotype has a handful of counts. The chain uses TRBV14 and TRBJ1-2; weak D call: TRBD1 (6 bases). From germline, CDR1 is SGHDN and CDR2 FVKESK. V shed 5 bases and J shed 3 bases, with 13 bases lying between them. The CDR3 runs to 14 residues. In DNA form, the CDR3 reads TGTGCCAGCAGCTCCCGGGACACCTACTATGGCTACACCTTC. Encoded protein: CASSSRDTYYGYTF.

A note on this clonotype: At one end, the junction sequence differs from germline, possibly due to a read error. The chain recombines TRBV4-1 with TRBJ2-5; 7 bases align to TRBD2. Germline CDR1 and CDR2: MGHRA and YSYEKL. The CDR3 contains 13 residues. Here the CDR3 DNA reads TGCGCCAGCAGCCAAGCCTTAGGACTAGAGTCCTGCTTC. Translated: CASSQALGLESCF.

The V and J genes are TRBV7-9 and TRBJ2-5; D perhaps matches TRBD2 (5 bases). The CDR3 length is 16 residues. The V and J ends lost 6 bases and 0 bases respectively, with 17 bases between them. The germline CDR1 and CDR2 sequences are SEHNR and FQNEAQ (reference sequence). CDR3 in DNA: TGTGCCAGCAGTGGAGCTAGCTCCTCGAACCAAGAGACCCAGTACTTC. This translates into CASSGASSSNQETQYF.

This clonotype was observed a handful of times. The chain carries TRBV9 and TRBJ2-4; unclear D gene. Germline V CDR1 and CDR2: SGDLS, YYNGEE. The germline V and J ends were trimmed by 0 bases and 0 bases, with 7 bases remaining between them. CDR3 length: 15 residues. DNA for the CDR3: TGTGCCAGCAGCGTAGGTGGGATAGCCAAAAACATTCAGTACTTC. This gives the protein CASSVGGIAKNIQYF.

The V and J genes are TRBV19 and TRBJ2-5; D may be TRBD1 (6 bases). CDR1 and CDR2 from the germline V gene are LNHDA and SQIVND (reference sequence). Trimming stripped 6 bases from V and 5 bases from J, with 10 bases between. The CDR3 spans 12 residues. The CDR3 DNA sequence: TGTGCCAGTAGGGGGGCCCGGGAGACCCAGTACTTC. Its translation: CASRGARETQYF.

In its sample, this clonotype was seen a few times. The chain carries TRBV4-1 and TRBJ2-7, with unresolved D. Trimming cost V 4 bases and J 1 base, with 11 bases left between them. This CDR3 spans 14 amino acids. Germline V gives CDR1 MGHRA, CDR2 YSYEKL. CDR3 bases: TGCGCCAGCAGCCCGGCTGTCGGGTCCTACGAGCAGTACGTC. It translates to CASSPAVGSYEQYV.

V and J are TRBV7-2 and TRBJ2-1; D tentatively reads TRBD1 or TRBD2 (5 bases each). CDR1 is SGHTA, CDR2 FQGNSA, per germline. This CDR3 region has 13 residues. Between the trimmed V and J ends, which lost 3 bases and 5 bases, there was a span of 8 bases. The CDR3 loop reads CASSFVGDNEQFF. As DNA, the CDR3 is TGTGCCAGCAGCTTTGTGGGGGACAATGAGCAGTTCTTC.

This chain connects TRBV7-2 to TRBJ2-3, with TRBD1 identical over 8 bases. V shed 3 bases and J 5 bases; nucleotides not matched to a gene: 7. The CDR3 runs 15 residues. The germline gives CDR1 SGHTA, CDR2 FQGNSA. CDR3 nucleotide sequence: TGTGCCAGCAGCTTCTTGCAGGGGGCGATAGATACGCAGTATTTT. Protein: CASSFLQGAIDTQYF.